These 11 T cell receptor beta chains share one sample of origin, sequenced in a study of blood T cell repertoires in COVID-19. The assay was immunoSEQ multiplex PCR, and TCRdb's table has in-frame clones only and misses some. The sample comprises hundreds of thousands of clones, approximately 86% of which are singletons, and around 14% rests with the top ten. Sequencing was done on a sample of peripheral blood. These receptors came from a woman between 70 and 85 years old with COVID-19, enrolled during active disease.

The chain uses TRBV5-1 and TRBJ1-1; 7 bases map to TRBD1. This CDR3 spans 14 amino acids. The germline V gene has CDR1 SGHRS and CDR2 YFSETQ. After removal of 3 bases from V and 3 bases from J, the junction contained 5 bases not matched to a gene. Here the CDR3 DNA reads TGCGCCAGCAGCTCATTTACAGGGGACACTGAAGCTTTCTTT. It translates to CASSSFTGDTEAFF.

For the CDR3, the DNA is TGTGCCAGCAGCTTAAAACCCACGAGCGGGGGCCTTGCTAGAGAGCAGTTCTTC. Translating gives CASSLKPTSGGLAREQFF. The rearrangement joins TRBV7-9 to TRBJ2-1; 8 positions agree with TRBD2. The CDR3 is 18 residues long. Looked up from germline, CDR1 is SEHNR and CDR2 is FQNEAQ (reference sequence). V was clipped by 2 bases and J by 10 bases; unmatched bases: 19.

The gene calls are TRBV13 and TRBJ1-4; D is perhaps TRBD1 (5 bases). This CDR3 has 16 residues. V shed 0 bases and J shed 8 bases, with 16 bases lying between them. From germline, CDR1 is PRHDT and CDR2 FYEKMQ (reference sequence). The chain's CDR3 is CASSLGGQPFKEKLFF. The CDR3 DNA follows: TGTGCCAGCAGCTTAGGGGGGCAACCCTTTAAAGAAAAACTGTTTTTT.

Points on this clone: Other DNA sequences in this specimen translate into the identical CDR3. This chain links TRBV6-5 with TRBJ2-7; tentatively, D is TRBD1 (6 bases). With 2 bases removed from V and 4 bases from J, the gap between germline ends came to 12 bases. This CDR3 contains 14 residues. In germline, CDR1 is MNHEY, CDR2 SVGAGI. The DNA for the CDR3 is TGTGCCAGCAGTTACGGCCAGGGGCCTTACGAGCAGTACTTC. It specifies CASSYGQGPYEQYF.

This rearrangement joins TRBV6-5 to TRBJ1-4, with 8 bases matching TRBD1. Trimming at V came to 6 bases and at J to 8 bases, leaving 8 bases not matched to a gene. The CDR3 consists of 14 residues. Germline CDR1 reads MNHEY; CDR2 reads SVGAGI. The CDR3 is CASSRTGLGEKLFF. In DNA, the CDR3 is TGTGCCAGCAGCCGGACAGGGCTGGGGGAAAAACTGTTTTTT.

V is TRBV14 and J is TRBJ1-1; maybe TRBD1 (6 bases). Trimming cost V 4 bases and J 7 bases, with 16 bases left between them. The length of the CDR3 is 14 residues. Germline V gene sequence: CDR1 SGHDN, CDR2 FVKESK. CDR3 bases: TGTGCCAGCAGCCCTCTGACAGGCGTGGGTGAAGCTTTCTTT. It yields the protein CASSPLTGVGEAFF.

The chain employs TRBV24-1 and TRBJ1-5; D gene ambiguous. Trimming removed 6 bases at V and 7 bases at J, with 24 bases between. From germline, CDR1 is KGHDR and CDR2 SFDVKD. The CDR3 spans 17 residues. The CDR3 nucleotides are TGTGCCACCAGTTGGGGTGGAGAGGCTAGCGAAAGGCAGCCCCAGCATTTT. Its protein is CATSWGGEASERQPQHF.

The chain couples TRBV28 to TRBJ2-7; 9 bases fit TRBD1. This CDR3 has 14 amino acids. With V trimmed by 5 bases and J by 3 bases, 5 bases remained unmatched. Germline CDR1 MDHEN, CDR2 SYDVKM. The CDR3 DNA reads TGTGCCAGCAGTCGACAGGGGGGGATCTACGAGCAGTACTTC. This encodes CASSRQGGIYEQYF.

This rearrangement joins TRBV18 to TRBJ2-7; 9 bases are shared with TRBD1. This CDR3 has 13 amino acids. V was clipped by 2 bases and J by 6 bases; unmatched bases: 2. Germline V CDR1 and CDR2: KGHSH, LQKENI. CDR3 nucleotide sequence: TGTGCCAGCTCACCAACAGGGGGCGGCGAGCAGTACTTC. Protein product: CASSPTGGGEQYF. Drawing the rest from reference TRBV18 and TRBJ2-7, the complete variable domain is NAGVMQNPRHLVRRRGQEARLRCSPMKGHSHVYWYRQLPEEGLKFMVYLQKENIIDESGMPKERFSAEFPKEGPSILRIQQVVRGDSAAYFCASSPTGGGEQYFGPGTRLTVT.

The CDR3 DNA is TGTGCCAGCAGACCAGTAAGGGGACAGGTCATCTACGAGCAGTACTTC. As protein: CASRPVRGQVIYEQYF. V and J are TRBV28 and TRBJ2-7; TRBD1 matches at 8 bases. There are 16 residues in the CDR3. Germline V gene sequence: CDR1 MDHEN, CDR2 SYDVKM. J lost 3 bases, V lost 6 bases, and 13 bases had no gene match.

The CDR3 DNA reads as TGTGCCACCAGCAGAGATTCCCGCGGAGGCAGGTCGAAAGACAATGAGCAGTTCTTC. Its translation is CATSRDSRGGRSKDNEQFF. The V and J genes are TRBV15 and TRBJ2-1; perhaps TRBD2 as D (5 bases). There are 19 residues in the CDR3. V lost 0 bases to trimming and J lost 5 bases, with 23 bases between them. Germline V gene lookup returns CDR1 LNHNV and CDR2 YYDKDF (reference sequence). Variable domain in full (rest from reference TRBV15 and TRBJ2-1): DAMVIQNPRYQVTQFGKPVTLSCSQTLNHNVMYWYQQKSSQAPKLLFHYYDKDFNNEADTPDNFQSRRPNTSFCFLDIRSPGLGDTAMYLCATSRDSRGGRSKDNEQFFGPGTRLTVL.